A selection of T cell receptor beta chains follows, all from one sample in a study of vaccination and CD4 T cells after COVID-19. TCRdb reprocessed the PCR reads with MiXCR, giving one entry per CDR3 protein. The table lists roughly 13,000 distinct CDR3 sequences, approximately 52% of them singletons, with approximately 9.5% in the top ten. Their recognized antigens are unknown. Sequencing was carried out using CD4+ T cells from blood, cultured in vitro. Receptors originate from a human donor who had recovered from COVID-19. Both conserved end residues are part of each CDR3. Each record gives: J gene, clone size, V gene, D gene, CDR3 protein, CDR3 DNA. A D gene is named only where the DNA matches it firmly. The listing skips clone size in some rows; elsewhere it reads once, few, many or a size class.

j_gene: TRBJ2-7; abundance: NA; v_gene: TRBV11-3; d_gene: NA; CDR3aa: CASSSEHSYEQYF; CDR3nt: TGTGCCAGCAGCAGCGAGCACTCCTACGAGCAGTACTTC
j_gene: TRBJ1-2; abundance: NA; v_gene: TRBV5-1; d_gene: TRBD1; CDR3aa: CASSPGGSGGYTF; CDR3nt: TGCGCCAGCAGCCCAGGGGGCTCCGGGGGCTACACCTTC
j_gene: TRBJ1-5; abundance: once; v_gene: TRBV2; d_gene: TRBD1; CDR3aa: CATSRDRGPNQPQHF; CDR3nt: TGTGCCACCTCCCGGGACAGGGGGCCCAATCAGCCCCAGCATTTT
j_gene: TRBJ2-1; abundance: few; v_gene: TRBV7-2; d_gene: TRBD1; CDR3aa: CASSLSGTGVLNEQFF; CDR3nt: TGTGCCAGCAGCTTGTCCGGGACAGGGGTTTTGAATGAGCAGTTCTTC
j_gene: TRBJ1-5; abundance: few; v_gene: TRBV11-2; d_gene: TRBD1; CDR3aa: CASSVTGGNQPQHF; CDR3nt: TGTGCCAGCAGCGTGACAGGGGGCAATCAGCCCCAGCATTTT
j_gene: TRBJ2-1; abundance: NA; v_gene: TRBV27; d_gene: NA; CDR3aa: CASSNWQQSKGRSLYNEQFF; CDR3nt: TGTGCCAGCAGTAACTGGCAGCAGTCCAAGGGACGCAGCCTTTACAATGAGCAGTTCTTC
j_gene: TRBJ1-2; abundance: large; v_gene: TRBV27; d_gene: NA; CDR3aa: CASSSRPGTYYGYTF; CDR3nt: TGTGCCAGCAGTTCACGCCCCGGGACGTACTATGGCTACACCTTC
j_gene: TRBJ1-6; abundance: NA; v_gene: TRBV19; d_gene: NA; CDR3aa: CASSTQSNSPLHF; CDR3nt: TGTGCCAGTAGTACACAGAGTAATTCACCCCTCCACTTT
j_gene: TRBJ2-7; abundance: NA; v_gene: TRBV5-4; d_gene: TRBD1; CDR3aa: CASSLPPGQAYEQYF; CDR3nt: TGTGCCAGCAGCTTGCCCCCGGGACAGGCCTACGAGCAGTACTTC
j_gene: TRBJ2-5; abundance: NA; v_gene: TRBV7-2; d_gene: NA; CDR3aa: CASSLVAGTETQYF; CDR3nt: TGTGCCAGCAGCTTAGTGGCCGGGACCGAGACCCAGTACTTC
j_gene: TRBJ2-2; abundance: once; v_gene: TRBV4-1; d_gene: NA; CDR3aa: CASSQDPRGTGELFF; CDR3nt: TGCGCCAGCAGCCAAGATCCCAGGGGCACCGGGGAGCTGTTTTTT
j_gene: TRBJ2-7; abundance: NA; v_gene: TRBV23-1; d_gene: NA; CDR3aa: CASSPIEEGLNPEQYF; CDR3nt: TGCGCCAGCAGTCCCATTGAGGAGGGCCTGAATCCCGAGCAGTACTTC
j_gene: TRBJ2-1; abundance: NA; v_gene: TRBV19; d_gene: TRBD2; CDR3aa: CASSIRGGLAGSEQFF; CDR3nt: TGTGCCAGTAGTATTCGGGGGGGACTAGCGGGGAGTGAGCAGTTCTTC
j_gene: TRBJ1-5; abundance: NA; v_gene: TRBV7-2; d_gene: TRBD1; CDR3aa: CASSTRGNQPQHF; CDR3nt: TGTGCCAGCAGCACCAGGGGGAATCAGCCCCAGCATTTT
j_gene: TRBJ1-3; abundance: few; v_gene: TRBV20-1; d_gene: NA; CDR3aa: CSVLIPRFSGNTIYF; CDR3nt: TGCAGTGTACTAATCCCACGGTTCTCTGGAAACACCATATATTTT
j_gene: TRBJ2-5; abundance: few; v_gene: TRBV6-1; d_gene: TRBD2; CDR3aa: CASSGLRGGSAETQYF; CDR3nt: TGTGCCAGCAGTGGTTTGCGGGGGGGATCCGCAGAGACCCAGTACTTC
j_gene: TRBJ1-2; abundance: NA; v_gene: TRBV2; d_gene: TRBD1; CDR3aa: CASSDTGAYGYTF; CDR3nt: TGTGCCAGCAGTGATACAGGGGCCTATGGCTACACCTTC
j_gene: TRBJ1-2; abundance: few; v_gene: TRBV6-1; d_gene: TRBD1; CDR3aa: CASSNDRGYDYTF; CDR3nt: TGTGCCAGCAGTAACGACAGGGGGTATGACTACACCTTC
j_gene: TRBJ2-3; abundance: few; v_gene: TRBV20-1; d_gene: TRBD2; CDR3aa: CSALPGLAGGGTDTQYF; CDR3nt: TGCAGTGCTCTACCAGGACTAGCGGGAGGGGGGACAGATACGCAGTATTTT
j_gene: TRBJ2-2; abundance: few; v_gene: TRBV20-1; d_gene: NA; CDR3aa: CSTGPPNTGELFF; CDR3nt: TGCAGTACCGGACCGCCGAACACCGGGGAGCTGTTTTTT
j_gene: TRBJ1-5; abundance: NA; v_gene: TRBV20-1; d_gene: NA; CDR3aa: CSARGQGNQPQHF; CDR3nt: TGCAGTGCTAGAGGACAGGGCAATCAGCCCCAGCATTTT
j_gene: TRBJ1-6; abundance: few; v_gene: TRBV6-1; d_gene: NA; CDR3aa: CASSRDGKGYPPLHF; CDR3nt: TGTGCCAGCAGTAGGGACGGCAAGGGGTATCCACCCCTCCACTTT
j_gene: TRBJ1-4; abundance: once; v_gene: TRBV28; d_gene: TRBD1; CDR3aa: CASSLADRGRKLFF; CDR3nt: TGTGCCAGCAGTTTAGCTGACAGGGGAAGGAAACTGTTTTTT
j_gene: TRBJ1-5; abundance: once; v_gene: TRBV7-2; d_gene: TRBD1; CDR3aa: CASSPDRAGNQPQHF; CDR3nt: TGTGCCAGCAGCCCTGACAGGGCTGGCAATCAGCCCCAGCATTTT
j_gene: TRBJ1-2; abundance: medium-sized; v_gene: TRBV5-1; d_gene: NA; CDR3aa: CASSREGYGYTF; CDR3nt: TGCGCCAGCAGCCGTGAAGGCTATGGCTACACCTTC
j_gene: TRBJ2-1; abundance: NA; v_gene: TRBV20-1; d_gene: TRBD2; CDR3aa: CSAWTSGVSSYNEQFF; CDR3nt: TGCAGTGCGTGGACTAGCGGGGTGAGCTCCTACAATGAGCAGTTCTTC
j_gene: TRBJ1-2; abundance: NA; v_gene: TRBV10-2; d_gene: NA; CDR3aa: CASSNRGGYTF; CDR3nt: TGCGCCAGCAGCAACAGAGGAGGCTACACCTTC
j_gene: TRBJ2-3; abundance: few; v_gene: TRBV6-5; d_gene: TRBD2; CDR3aa: CASSSSGSTSDTQYF; CDR3nt: TGTGCCAGCAGTTCTAGCGGTTCAACTTCAGATACGCAGTATTTT
j_gene: TRBJ1-6; abundance: NA; v_gene: TRBV6-1; d_gene: NA; CDR3aa: CASRGGGYSPLHF; CDR3nt: TGTGCCAGTCGAGGGGGTGGATATTCACCCCTCCACTTT
j_gene: TRBJ2-3; abundance: NA; v_gene: TRBV6-5; d_gene: NA; CDR3aa: CASSYSLVLWGPFLNPSTDTQYF; CDR3nt: TGTGCCAGCAGTTACTCGTTGGTTCTATGGGGGCCCTTTTTGAATCCTAGCACAGATACGCAGTATTTT
j_gene: TRBJ1-2; abundance: NA; v_gene: TRBV27; d_gene: NA; CDR3aa: CASSLGGPGYGYTF; CDR3nt: TGTGCCAGCAGCCTGGGGGGGCCTGGGTATGGCTACACCTTC
j_gene: TRBJ2-5; abundance: NA; v_gene: TRBV6-2/TRBV6-3; d_gene: TRBD2; CDR3aa: CASRQGTSGSEETQYF; CDR3nt: TGTGCCAGCAGGCAGGGGACTAGCGGGAGTGAAGAGACCCAGTACTTC
j_gene: TRBJ2-3; abundance: NA; v_gene: TRBV25-1; d_gene: NA; CDR3aa: CASSATGLTDTQYF; CDR3nt: TGTGCCAGCAGCGCTACGGGACTTACAGATACGCAGTATTTT
j_gene: TRBJ2-3; abundance: few; v_gene: TRBV19; d_gene: NA; CDR3aa: CASSIDQGDTQYF; CDR3nt: TGTGCCAGTAGTATAGATCAGGGAGATACGCAGTATTTT
j_gene: TRBJ1-5; abundance: few; v_gene: TRBV12-3/TRBV12-4; d_gene: NA; CDR3aa: CASSLARQPQHF; CDR3nt: TGTGCCAGCAGTTTAGCGCGCCAGCCCCAGCATTTT
j_gene: TRBJ1-5; abundance: NA; v_gene: TRBV28; d_gene: NA; CDR3aa: CASSLSIRNQPQHF; CDR3nt: TGTGCCAGCAGTTTATCCATACGCAATCAGCCCCAGCATTTT
j_gene: TRBJ2-3; abundance: NA; v_gene: TRBV20-1; d_gene: NA; CDR3aa: CSARAGVGPDTQYF; CDR3nt: TGCAGTGCTAGAGCGGGAGTCGGGCCAGATACGCAGTATTTT
j_gene: TRBJ2-2; abundance: few; v_gene: TRBV7-3; d_gene: TRBD2; CDR3aa: CASSFIGGATGELFF; CDR3nt: TGTGCCAGCAGCTTCATCGGGGGGGCCACCGGGGAGCTGTTTTTT
j_gene: TRBJ1-2; abundance: NA; v_gene: TRBV6-1; d_gene: NA; CDR3aa: CASSASLWGDGYTF; CDR3nt: TGTGCCAGCAGTGCCTCTTTGTGGGGGGATGGCTACACCTTC
j_gene: TRBJ2-7; abundance: NA; v_gene: TRBV29-1; d_gene: TRBD1; CDR3aa: CSVARGQGEQYF; CDR3nt: TGCAGCGTTGCCAGGGGGCAAGGGGAGCAGTACTTC
j_gene: TRBJ1-6; abundance: once; v_gene: TRBV19; d_gene: NA; CDR3aa: CASSIGVWRNSPLHF; CDR3nt: TGTGCCAGTAGTATTGGGGTCTGGCGAAATTCACCCCTCCACTTT
j_gene: TRBJ2-1; abundance: NA; v_gene: TRBV7-9; d_gene: NA; CDR3aa: CASSADRYNEQFF; CDR3nt: TGTGCCAGCAGCGCGGACAGATACAATGAGCAGTTCTTC
j_gene: TRBJ1-5; abundance: few; v_gene: TRBV21-1; d_gene: NA; CDR3aa: CASEGEGGANQPQHF; CDR3nt: TGTGCCAGCGAAGGGGAGGGGGGGGCGAATCAGCCCCAGCATTTT
j_gene: TRBJ1-1; abundance: few; v_gene: TRBV6-1; d_gene: TRBD1; CDR3aa: CASSTGTGNTEAFF; CDR3nt: TGTGCCAGCAGTACAGGGACAGGGAACACTGAAGCTTTCTTT
j_gene: TRBJ2-4; abundance: NA; v_gene: TRBV12-3/TRBV12-4; d_gene: TRBD1; CDR3aa: CASSPDRGGKNIQYF; CDR3nt: TGTGCCAGCAGTCCCGACAGGGGAGGCAAAAACATTCAGTACTTC
j_gene: TRBJ2-2; abundance: NA; v_gene: TRBV7-9; d_gene: TRBD2; CDR3aa: CASSTGGSEELFF; CDR3nt: TGTGCCAGCAGCACCGGGGGGAGCGAGGAGCTGTTTTTT
j_gene: TRBJ1-5; abundance: NA; v_gene: TRBV6-4; d_gene: TRBD1; CDR3aa: CASSATGGSNQPQHF; CDR3nt: TGTGCCAGCAGTGCGACAGGGGGTAGCAATCAGCCCCAGCATTTT
j_gene: TRBJ1-2; abundance: NA; v_gene: TRBV5-1; d_gene: TRBD1; CDR3aa: CASSLGQGESVTF; CDR3nt: TGCGCCAGCAGCCTGGGACAGGGGGAGAGTGTGACCTTC
j_gene: TRBJ2-5; abundance: NA; v_gene: TRBV5-6; d_gene: NA; CDR3aa: CASRPRGWGTQYF; CDR3nt: TGTGCCAGCAGACCTCGTGGTTGGGGGACCCAGTACTTC
j_gene: TRBJ2-7; abundance: NA; v_gene: TRBV7-9; d_gene: TRBD2; CDR3aa: CASSAGTSGSYEQYF; CDR3nt: TGTGCCAGCAGCGCCGGGACTAGCGGCTCCTACGAGCAGTACTTC